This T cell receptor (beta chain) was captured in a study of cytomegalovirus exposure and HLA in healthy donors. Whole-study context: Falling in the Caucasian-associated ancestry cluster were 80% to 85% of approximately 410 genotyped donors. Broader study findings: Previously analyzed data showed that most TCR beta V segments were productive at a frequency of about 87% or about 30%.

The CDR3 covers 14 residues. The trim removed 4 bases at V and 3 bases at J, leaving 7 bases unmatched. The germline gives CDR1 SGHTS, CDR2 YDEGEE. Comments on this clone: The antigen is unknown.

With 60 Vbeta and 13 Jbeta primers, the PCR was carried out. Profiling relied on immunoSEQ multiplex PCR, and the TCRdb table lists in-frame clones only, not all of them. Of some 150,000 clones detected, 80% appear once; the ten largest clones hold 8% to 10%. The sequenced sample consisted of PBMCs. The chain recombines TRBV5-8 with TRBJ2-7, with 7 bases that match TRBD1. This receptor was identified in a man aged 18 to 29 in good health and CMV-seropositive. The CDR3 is CASSPPGQRYEQYF. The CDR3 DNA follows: TGTGCCAGCAGCCCTCCGGGACAGCGCTACGAGCAGTACTTC.